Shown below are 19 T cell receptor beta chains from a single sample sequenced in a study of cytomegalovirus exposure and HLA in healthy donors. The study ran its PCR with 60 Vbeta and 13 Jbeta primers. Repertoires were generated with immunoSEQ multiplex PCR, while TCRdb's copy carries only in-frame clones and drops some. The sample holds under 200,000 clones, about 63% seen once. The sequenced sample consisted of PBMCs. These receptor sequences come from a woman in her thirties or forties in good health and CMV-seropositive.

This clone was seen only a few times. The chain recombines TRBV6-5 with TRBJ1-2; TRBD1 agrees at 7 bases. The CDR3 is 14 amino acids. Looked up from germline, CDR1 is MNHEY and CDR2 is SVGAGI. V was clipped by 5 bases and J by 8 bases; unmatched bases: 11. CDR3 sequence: CASSPGTVGGGYTF. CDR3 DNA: TGTGCCAGCAGTCCGGGGACAGTGGGGGGCGGCTACACCTTC.

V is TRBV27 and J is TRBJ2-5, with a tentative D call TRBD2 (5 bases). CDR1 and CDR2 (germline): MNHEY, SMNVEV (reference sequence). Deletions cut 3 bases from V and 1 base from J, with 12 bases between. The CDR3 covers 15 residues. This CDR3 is CASSFRGWGQETQYF. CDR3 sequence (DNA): TGTGCCAGCAGTTTCCGCGGGTGGGGCCAAGAGACCCAGTACTTC.

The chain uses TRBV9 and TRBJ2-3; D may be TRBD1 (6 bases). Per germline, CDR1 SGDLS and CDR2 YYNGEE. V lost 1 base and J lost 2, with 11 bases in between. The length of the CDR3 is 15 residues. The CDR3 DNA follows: TGTGCCAGCAGCGTAAGTGGGGGCCCCACAGATACGCAGTATTTT. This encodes CASSVSGGPTDTQYF.

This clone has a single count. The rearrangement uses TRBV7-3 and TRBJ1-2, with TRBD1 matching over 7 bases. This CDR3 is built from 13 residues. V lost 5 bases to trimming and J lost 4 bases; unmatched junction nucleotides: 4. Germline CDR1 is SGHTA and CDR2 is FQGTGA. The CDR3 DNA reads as TGTGCCAGCAGCATAGGGACAGTCTATGGCTACACCTTC. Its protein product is CASSIGTVYGYTF.

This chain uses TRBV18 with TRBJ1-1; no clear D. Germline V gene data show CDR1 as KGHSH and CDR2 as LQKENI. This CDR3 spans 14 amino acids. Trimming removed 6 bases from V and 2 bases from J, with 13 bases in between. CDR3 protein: CASSSTASNTEAFF. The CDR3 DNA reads TGTGCCAGCTCTTCGACGGCTAGCAACACTGAAGCTTTCTTT.

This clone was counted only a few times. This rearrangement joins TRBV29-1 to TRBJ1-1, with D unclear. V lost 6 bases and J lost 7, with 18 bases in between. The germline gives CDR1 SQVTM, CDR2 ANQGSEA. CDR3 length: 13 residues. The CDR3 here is CSVSPFAGVEAFF. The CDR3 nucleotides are TGCAGCGTCTCCCCATTCGCGGGAGTTGAAGCTTTCTTT.

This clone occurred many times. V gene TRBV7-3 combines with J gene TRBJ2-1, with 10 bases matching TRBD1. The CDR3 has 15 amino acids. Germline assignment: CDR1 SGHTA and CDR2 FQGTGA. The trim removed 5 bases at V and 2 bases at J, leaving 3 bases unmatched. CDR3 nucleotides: TGTGCCAGCAGCCGGGGACAGGGGACCTACAATGAGCAGTTCTTC. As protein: CASSRGQGTYNEQFF.

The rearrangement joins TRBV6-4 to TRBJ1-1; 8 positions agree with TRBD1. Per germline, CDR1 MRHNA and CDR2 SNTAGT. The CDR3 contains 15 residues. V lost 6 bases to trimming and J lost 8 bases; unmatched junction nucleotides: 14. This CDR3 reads CASSPHTDRVGEAFF. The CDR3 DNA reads TGTGCCAGCAGCCCTCATACGGACAGGGTAGGGGAAGCTTTCTTT.

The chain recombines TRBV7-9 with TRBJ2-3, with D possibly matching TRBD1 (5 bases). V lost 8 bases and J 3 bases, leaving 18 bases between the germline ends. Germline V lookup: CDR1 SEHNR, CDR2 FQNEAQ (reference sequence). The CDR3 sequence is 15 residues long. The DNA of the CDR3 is TGTGCCAGCGCTCGTCTGGGGCCCGTGACAGATACGCAGTATTTT. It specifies CASARLGPVTDTQYF. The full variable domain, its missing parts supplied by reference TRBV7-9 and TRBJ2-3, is DTGVSQNPRHKITKRGQNVTFRCDPISEHNRLYWYRQTLGQGPEFLTYFQNEAQLEKSRLLSDRFSAERPKGSFSTLEIQRTEQGDSAMYLCASARLGPVTDTQYFGPGTRLTVL.

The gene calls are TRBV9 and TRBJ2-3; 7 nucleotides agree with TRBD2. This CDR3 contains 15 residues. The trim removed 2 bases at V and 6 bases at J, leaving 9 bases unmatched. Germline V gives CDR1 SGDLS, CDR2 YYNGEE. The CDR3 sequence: CASSVGGSNRDTQYF. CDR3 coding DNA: TGTGCCAGCAGCGTTGGCGGGAGTAATCGGGATACGCAGTATTTT. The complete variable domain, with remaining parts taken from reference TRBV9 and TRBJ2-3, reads DSGVTQTPKHLITATGQRVTLRCSPRSGDLSVYWYQQSLDQGLQFLIQYYNGEERAKGNILERFSAQQFPDLHSELNLSSLELGDSALYFCASSVGGSNRDTQYFGPGTRLTVL.

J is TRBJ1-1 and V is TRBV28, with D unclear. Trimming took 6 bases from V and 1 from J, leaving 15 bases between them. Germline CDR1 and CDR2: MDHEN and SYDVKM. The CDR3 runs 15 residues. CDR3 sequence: CASREYNPGNTEAFF. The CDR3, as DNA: TGTGCCAGCAGAGAATATAACCCGGGGAACACTGAAGCTTTCTTT.

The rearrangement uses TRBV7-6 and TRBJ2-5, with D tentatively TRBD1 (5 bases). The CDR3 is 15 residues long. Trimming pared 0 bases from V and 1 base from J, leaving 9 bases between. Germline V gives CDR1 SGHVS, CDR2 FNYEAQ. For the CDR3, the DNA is TGTGCCAGCAGCTTAGCATCAACAGGCCAAGAGACCCAGTACTTC. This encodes CASSLASTGQETQYF.

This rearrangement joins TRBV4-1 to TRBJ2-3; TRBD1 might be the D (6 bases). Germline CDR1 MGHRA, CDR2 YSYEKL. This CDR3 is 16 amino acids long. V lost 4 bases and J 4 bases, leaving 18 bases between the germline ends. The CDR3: CASSRNRESGSDTQYF. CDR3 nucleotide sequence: TGCGCCAGCAGCCGTAACAGGGAGAGTGGCTCAGATACGCAGTATTTT.

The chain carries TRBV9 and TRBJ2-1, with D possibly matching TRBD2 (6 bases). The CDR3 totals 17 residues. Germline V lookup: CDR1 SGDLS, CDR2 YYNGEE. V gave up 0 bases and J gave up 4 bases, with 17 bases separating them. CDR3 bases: TGTGCCAGCAGCGTAGGGTCCGGTGGGACTTTATACAATGAGCAGTTCTTC. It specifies CASSVGSGGTLYNEQFF.

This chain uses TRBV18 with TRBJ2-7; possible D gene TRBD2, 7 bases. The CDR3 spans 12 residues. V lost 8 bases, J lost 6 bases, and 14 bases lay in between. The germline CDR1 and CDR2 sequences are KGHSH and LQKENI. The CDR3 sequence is CASGHREGEQYF. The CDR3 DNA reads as TGTGCCAGCGGACACAGGGAGGGCGAGCAGTACTTC.

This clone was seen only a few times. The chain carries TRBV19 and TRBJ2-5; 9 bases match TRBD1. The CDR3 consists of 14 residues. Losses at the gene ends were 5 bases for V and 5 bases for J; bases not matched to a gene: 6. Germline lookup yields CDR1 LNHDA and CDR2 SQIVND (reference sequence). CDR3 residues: CASSPVGQGETQYF. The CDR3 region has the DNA TGTGCCAGTAGTCCCGTGGGACAGGGTGAGACCCAGTACTTC.

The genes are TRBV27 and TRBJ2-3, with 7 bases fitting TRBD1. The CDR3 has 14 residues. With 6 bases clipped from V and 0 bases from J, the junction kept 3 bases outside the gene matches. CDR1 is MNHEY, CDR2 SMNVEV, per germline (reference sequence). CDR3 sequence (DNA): TGTGCCAGCAGGGCACAGGGGAGCACAGATACGCAGTATTTT. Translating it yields CASRAQGSTDTQYF.

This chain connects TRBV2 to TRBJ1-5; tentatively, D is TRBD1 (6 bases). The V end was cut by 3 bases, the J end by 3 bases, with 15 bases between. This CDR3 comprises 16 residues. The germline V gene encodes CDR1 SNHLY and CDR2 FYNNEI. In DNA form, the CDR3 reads TGTGCCAGCAGTGACTTGGGGGGGGCGTCCAATCAGCCCCAGCATTTT. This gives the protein CASSDLGGASNQPQHF. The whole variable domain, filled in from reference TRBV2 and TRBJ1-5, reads EPEVTQTPSHQVTQMGQEVILRCVPISNHLYFYWYRQILGQKVEFLVSFYNNEISEKSEIFDDQFSVERPDGSNFTLKIRSTKLEDSAMYFCASSDLGGASNQPQHFGDGTRLSIL.

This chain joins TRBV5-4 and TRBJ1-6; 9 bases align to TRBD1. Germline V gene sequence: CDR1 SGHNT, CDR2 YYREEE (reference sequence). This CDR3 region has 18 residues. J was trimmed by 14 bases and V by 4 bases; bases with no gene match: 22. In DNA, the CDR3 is TGTGCCAGCAGCCTAAAACAGGGGGCGGCCTTGGTAAATCTGGCCCTCCACTTT. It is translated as CASSLKQGAALVNLALHF.